The clone carrying this T cell receptor (beta chain) has ten or more counts. Its antigen is undetermined. The data were taken from a study of T cells in Graves' hyperthyroidism and ophthalmopathy. General study points: Most thyroid clonotypes that were expanded above 0.001 also turned up in blood.

Using RNA transcripts as the source, TCR beta CDR3 regions were amplified. During a first-round RT-PCR of the TCR CDR3, the HTBI primer set was used. TCRdb re-derived calls from the multiplex PCR reads in MiXCR, one entry per CDR3 protein. Of 490,000 or so distinct CDR3 sequences in the sample, about 16% were seen once. Germline V gene data show CDR1 as SGHAT and CDR2 as FQNNGV. The CDR3 is 14 amino acids. Trimming shortened V by 1 base and J by 3 bases, and 10 bases separated the two germline ends. Ophthalmopathy patients had moderate-to-severe active disease, CAS ≥3, NOSPECS ≥4, and disease duration under 3 months. Patients were excluded for uncontrolled infection, other autoimmune disease, pregnancy or lactation.

What was sequenced was blood. The chain joins TRBV11-2 to TRBJ2-7; possibly TRBD2 for D (6 bases). The sequence was collected from a woman aged 25-40 years with Graves' ophthalmopathy. In DNA form, the CDR3 reads TGTGCCAGCAGCTTAGCGGGAGTTCTCTACGAGCAGTACTTC. Its translation: CASSLAGVLYEQYF.